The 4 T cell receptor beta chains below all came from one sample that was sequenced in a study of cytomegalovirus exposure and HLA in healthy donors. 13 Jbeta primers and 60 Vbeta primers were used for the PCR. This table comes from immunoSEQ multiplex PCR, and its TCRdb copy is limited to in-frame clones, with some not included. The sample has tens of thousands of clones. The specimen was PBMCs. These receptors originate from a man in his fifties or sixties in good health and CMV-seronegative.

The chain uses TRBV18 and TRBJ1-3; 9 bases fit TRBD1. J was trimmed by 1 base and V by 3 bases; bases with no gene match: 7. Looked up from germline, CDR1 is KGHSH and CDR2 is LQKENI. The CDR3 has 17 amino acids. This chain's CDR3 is CASSPSTGGASGNTIYF. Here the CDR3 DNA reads TGTGCCAGCTCACCTTCAACAGGGGGCGCATCTGGAAACACCATATATTTT.

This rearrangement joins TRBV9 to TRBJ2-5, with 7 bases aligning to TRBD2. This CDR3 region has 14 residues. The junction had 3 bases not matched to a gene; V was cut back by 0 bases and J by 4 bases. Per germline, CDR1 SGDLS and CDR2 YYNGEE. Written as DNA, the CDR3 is TGTGCCAGCAGCGTAGCTCCTAGCGGAGAGACCCAGTACTTC. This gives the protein CASSVAPSGETQYF. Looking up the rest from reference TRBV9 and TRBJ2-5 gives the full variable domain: DSGVTQTPKHLITATGQRVTLRCSPRSGDLSVYWYQQSLDQGLQFLIQYYNGEERAKGNILERFSAQQFPDLHSELNLSSLELGDSALYFCASSVAPSGETQYFGPGTRLLVL.

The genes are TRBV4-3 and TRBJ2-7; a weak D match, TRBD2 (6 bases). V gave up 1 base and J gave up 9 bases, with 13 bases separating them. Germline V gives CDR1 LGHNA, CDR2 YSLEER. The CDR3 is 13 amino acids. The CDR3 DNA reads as TGCGCCAGCAGCCAAGTTCAAGGGACTGCGCAGTACTTC. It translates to CASSQVQGTAQYF.

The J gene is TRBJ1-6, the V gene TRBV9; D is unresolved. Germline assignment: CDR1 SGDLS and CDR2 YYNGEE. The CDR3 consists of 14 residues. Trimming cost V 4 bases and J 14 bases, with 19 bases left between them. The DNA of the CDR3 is TGTGCCAGCAGCCCGAGGAACACCGAGAGGTCCCTCCACTTT. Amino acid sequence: CASSPRNTERSLHF.